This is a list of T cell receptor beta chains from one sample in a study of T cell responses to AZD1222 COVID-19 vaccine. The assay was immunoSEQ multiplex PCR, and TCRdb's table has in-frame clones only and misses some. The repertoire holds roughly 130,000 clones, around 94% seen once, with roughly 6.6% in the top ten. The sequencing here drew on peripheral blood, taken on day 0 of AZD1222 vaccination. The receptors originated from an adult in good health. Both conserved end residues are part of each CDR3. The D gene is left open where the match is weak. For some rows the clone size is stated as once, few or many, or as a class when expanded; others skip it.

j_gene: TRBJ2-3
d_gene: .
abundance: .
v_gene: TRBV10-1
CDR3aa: CASSEEEGEVTDTQYF
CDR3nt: TGCGCCAGCAGTGAGGAGGAGGGAGAGGTTACAGATACGCAGTATTTT

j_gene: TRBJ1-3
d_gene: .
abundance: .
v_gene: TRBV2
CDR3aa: CASSGSGNTIYF
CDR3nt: TGTGCCAGCAGTGGATCTGGAAACACCATATATTTT

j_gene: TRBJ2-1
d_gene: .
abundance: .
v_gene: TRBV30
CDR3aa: CAWSGFAGVKMNEQFF
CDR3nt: TGTGCCTGGAGTGGGTTTGCGGGTGTAAAAATGAATGAGCAGTTCTTC

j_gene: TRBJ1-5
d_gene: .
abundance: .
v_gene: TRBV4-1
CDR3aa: CASSQSSGDQPQHF
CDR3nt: TGCGCCAGCAGCCAAAGCTCCGGGGATCAGCCCCAGCATTTT

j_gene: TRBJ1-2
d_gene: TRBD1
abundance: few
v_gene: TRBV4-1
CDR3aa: CASSQDPGQGYGYTF
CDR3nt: TGCGCCAGCAGCCAAGATCCGGGACAGGGCTATGGCTACACCTTC

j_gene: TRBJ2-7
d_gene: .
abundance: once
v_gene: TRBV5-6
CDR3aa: CASSLAGLYEQYF
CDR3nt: TGTGCCAGCAGCTTGGCGGGCCTCTACGAGCAGTACTTC

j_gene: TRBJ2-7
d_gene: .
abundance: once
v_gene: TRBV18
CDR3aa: CASSYLDLYEQYF
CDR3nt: TGTGCCAGCTCATACCTGGACCTCTACGAGCAGTACTTC

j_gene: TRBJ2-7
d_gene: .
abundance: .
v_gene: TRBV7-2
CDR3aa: CASSPRTASYEQYF
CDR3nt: TGTGCCAGCAGCCCTCGGACGGCCTCCTACGAGCAGTACTTC

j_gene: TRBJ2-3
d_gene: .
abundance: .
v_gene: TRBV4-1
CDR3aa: CASSQGAWRERTDTQYF
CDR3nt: TGCGCCAGCAGCCAGGGGGCGTGGCGGGAACGCACAGATACGCAGTATTTT

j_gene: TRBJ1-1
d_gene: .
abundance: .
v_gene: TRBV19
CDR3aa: CASEQSENTEAFF
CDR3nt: TGTGCCAGTGAACAAAGTGAGAACACTGAAGCTTTCTTT

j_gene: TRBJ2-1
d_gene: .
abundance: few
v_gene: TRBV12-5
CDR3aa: CASGLVCFQWGGDLPNEQFF
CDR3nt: TGTGCTAGTGGTTTGGTATGTTTCCAGTGGGGCGGAGACTTGCCCAATGAGCAGTTCTTC

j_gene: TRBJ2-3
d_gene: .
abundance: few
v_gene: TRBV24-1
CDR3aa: CATSDPSGSRGVGDTQYF
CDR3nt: TGTGCCACCAGTGATCCCTCTGGTTCTCGCGGCGTGGGAGATACGCAGTATTTT

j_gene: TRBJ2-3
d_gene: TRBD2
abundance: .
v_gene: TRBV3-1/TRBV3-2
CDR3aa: CASSRLAGAVTDTQYF
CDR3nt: TGTGCCAGCAGCCGACTAGCGGGAGCGGTTACAGATACGCAGTATTTT

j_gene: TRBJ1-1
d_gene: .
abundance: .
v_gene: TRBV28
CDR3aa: CASSPGGAATEAFF
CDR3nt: TGTGCCAGCAGCCCGGGTGGGGCCGCGACTGAAGCTTTCTTT

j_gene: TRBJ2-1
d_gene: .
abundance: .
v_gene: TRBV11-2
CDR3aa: CASSLEVGAYNEQFF
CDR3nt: TGTGCCAGCAGCTTAGAGGTGGGTGCTTACAATGAGCAGTTCTTC

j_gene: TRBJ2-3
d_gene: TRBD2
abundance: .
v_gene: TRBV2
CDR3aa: CAQGSGNTDTQYF
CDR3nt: TGTGCCCAAGGGAGCGGGAACACAGATACGCAGTATTTT

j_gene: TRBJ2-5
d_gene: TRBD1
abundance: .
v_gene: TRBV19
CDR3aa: CASSMGTGDGTQYF
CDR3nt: TGTGCCAGTAGTATGGGAACAGGGGATGGGACCCAGTACTTC

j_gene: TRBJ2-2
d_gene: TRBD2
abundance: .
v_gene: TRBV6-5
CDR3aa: CASSYSVLASTGELFF
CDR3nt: TGTGCCAGCAGTTACTCGGTACTAGCGAGCACCGGGGAGCTGTTTTTT

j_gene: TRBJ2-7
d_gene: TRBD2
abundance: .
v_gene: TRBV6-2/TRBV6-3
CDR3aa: CASSYTRTSETYEQYF
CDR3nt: TGTGCCAGCAGTTACACTCGGACTAGCGAAACCTACGAGCAGTACTTC

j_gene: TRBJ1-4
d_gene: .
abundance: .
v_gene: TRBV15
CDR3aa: CATQGLNEKLFF
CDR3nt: TGTGCCACCCAGGGACTAAATGAAAAACTGTTTTTT

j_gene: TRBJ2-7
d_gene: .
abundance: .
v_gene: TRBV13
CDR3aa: CASSSRLTPYEQYF
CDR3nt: TGTGCCAGCAGCTCCCGACTAACACCCTACGAGCAGTACTTC

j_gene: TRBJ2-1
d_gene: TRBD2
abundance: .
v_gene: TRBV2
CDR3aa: CASNPKPGLAQNEQFF
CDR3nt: TGTGCCAGCAACCCAAAGCCGGGACTAGCGCAAAATGAGCAGTTCTTC

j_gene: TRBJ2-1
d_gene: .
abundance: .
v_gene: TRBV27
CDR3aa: CASSLSALGAEEQFF
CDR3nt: TGTGCCAGCAGTTTATCCGCCCTCGGGGCGGAGGAGCAGTTCTTC

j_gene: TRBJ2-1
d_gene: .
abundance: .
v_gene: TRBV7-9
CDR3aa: CASSRVGGSSSYNEQFF
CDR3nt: TGTGCCAGCAGCCGGGTAGGCGGTTCCAGCTCCTACAATGAGCAGTTCTTC

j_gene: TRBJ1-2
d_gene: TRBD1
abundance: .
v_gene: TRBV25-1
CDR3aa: CASRAQGAWYGYTF
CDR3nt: TGTGCCAGCAGAGCTCAGGGGGCATGGTATGGCTACACCTTC

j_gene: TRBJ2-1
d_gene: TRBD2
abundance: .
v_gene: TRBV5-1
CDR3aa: CASTSREGGYNEQFF
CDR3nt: TGCGCCAGCACCTCCCGGGAGGGCGGGTACAATGAGCAGTTCTTC

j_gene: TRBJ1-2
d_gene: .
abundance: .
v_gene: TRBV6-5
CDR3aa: CASSYGNRDLLGYTF
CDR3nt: TGTGCCAGCAGTTACGGGAACAGGGATTTACTTGGCTACACCTTC

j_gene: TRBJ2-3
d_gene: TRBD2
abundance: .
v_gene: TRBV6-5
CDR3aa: CASRGAGGTDTQYF
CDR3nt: TGTGCCAGCAGAGGAGCGGGGGGCACAGATACGCAGTATTTT

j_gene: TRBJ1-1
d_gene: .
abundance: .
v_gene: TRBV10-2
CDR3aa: CASSESRGANTEAFF
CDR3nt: TGCGCCAGCAGTGAGTCGAGAGGGGCGAACACTGAAGCTTTCTTT

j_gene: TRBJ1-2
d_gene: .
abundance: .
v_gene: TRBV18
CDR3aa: CASSQGGINNYGYTF
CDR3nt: TGTGCCAGCTCACAAGGCGGAATCAACAACTATGGCTACACCTTC

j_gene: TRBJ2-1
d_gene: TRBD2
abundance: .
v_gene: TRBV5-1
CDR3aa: CASISSGKVEQFF
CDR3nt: TGCGCCAGCATTTCTAGCGGGAAGGTTGAGCAGTTCTTC

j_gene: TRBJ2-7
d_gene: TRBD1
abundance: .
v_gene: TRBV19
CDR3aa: CASSISGTGAYEQYF
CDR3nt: TGTGCCAGTAGTATAAGCGGGACAGGGGCCTACGAGCAGTACTTC

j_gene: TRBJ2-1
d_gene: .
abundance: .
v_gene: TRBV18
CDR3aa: CASSPGQTYNEQFF
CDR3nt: TGTGCCAGCTCACCAGGGCAAACCTACAATGAGCAGTTCTTC

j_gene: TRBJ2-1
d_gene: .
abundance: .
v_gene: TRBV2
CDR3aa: CASSDPYNEQFF
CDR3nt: TGTGCCAGCAGTGATCCGTACAATGAGCAGTTCTTC

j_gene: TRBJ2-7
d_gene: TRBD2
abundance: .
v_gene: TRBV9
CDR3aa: CASSQNSGRPHEQYF
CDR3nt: TGTGCCAGCAGCCAAAATAGCGGGAGACCCCACGAGCAGTACTTC

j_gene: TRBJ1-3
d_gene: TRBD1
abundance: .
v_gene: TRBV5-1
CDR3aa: CASSPGGGSGNTIYF
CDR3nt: TGCGCCAGCAGCCCAGGGGGGGGCTCTGGAAACACCATATATTTT

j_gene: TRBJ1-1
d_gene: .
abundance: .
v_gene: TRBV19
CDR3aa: CASSIGPEAFF
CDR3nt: TGTGCCAGTAGTATTGGGCCTGAAGCTTTCTTT

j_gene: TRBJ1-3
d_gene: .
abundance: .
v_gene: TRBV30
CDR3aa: CAWKVLGGNTIYF
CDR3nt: TGTGCCTGGAAAGTCCTGGGAGGAAACACCATATATTTT

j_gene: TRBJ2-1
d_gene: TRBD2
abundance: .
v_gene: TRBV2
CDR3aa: CASSDVAGAYNEQFF
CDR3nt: TGTGCCAGCAGTGACGTAGCGGGAGCCTACAATGAGCAGTTCTTC

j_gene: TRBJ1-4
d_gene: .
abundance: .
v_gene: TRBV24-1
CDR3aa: CATSDSGDGKLFF
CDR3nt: TGTGCCACCAGTGATTCAGGTGACGGAAAACTGTTTTTT

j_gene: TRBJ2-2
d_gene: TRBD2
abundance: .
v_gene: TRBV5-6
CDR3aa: CASSSDTVAGRTGELFF
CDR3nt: TGTGCCAGCAGCTCAGATACCGTAGCGGGAAGGACCGGGGAGCTGTTTTTT

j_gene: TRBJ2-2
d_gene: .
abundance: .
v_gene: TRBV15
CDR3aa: CATSRPTGTNTGELFF
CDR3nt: TGTGCCACCAGCAGACCAACAGGGACGAACACCGGGGAGCTGTTTTTT

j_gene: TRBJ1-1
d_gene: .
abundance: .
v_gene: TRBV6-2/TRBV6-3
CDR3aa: CASSLQYTEAFF
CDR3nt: TGTGCCAGCAGTTTACAGTACACTGAAGCTTTCTTT

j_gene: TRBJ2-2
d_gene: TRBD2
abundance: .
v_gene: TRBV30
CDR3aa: CAWSAGLTYTGELFF
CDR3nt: TGTGCCTGGAGCGCGGGACTAACCTACACCGGGGAGCTGTTTTTT

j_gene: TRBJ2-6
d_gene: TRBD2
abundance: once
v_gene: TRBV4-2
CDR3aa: CASTQVGAGGAGANVLTF
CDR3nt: TGTGCCAGCACCCAAGTGGGGGCGGGGGGCGCTGGGGCCAACGTCCTGACTTTC

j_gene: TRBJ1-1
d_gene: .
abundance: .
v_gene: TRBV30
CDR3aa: CAWSEADWDRAFF
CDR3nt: TGTGCCTGGAGTGAGGCAGATTGGGATCGGGCTTTCTTT

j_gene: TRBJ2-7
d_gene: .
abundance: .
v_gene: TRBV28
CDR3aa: CASREGSQGTYEQYF
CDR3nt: TGTGCCAGCAGGGAGGGGTCACAGGGGACCTACGAGCAGTACTTC

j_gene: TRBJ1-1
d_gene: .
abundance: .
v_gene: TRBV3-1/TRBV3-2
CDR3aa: CASSQTSNTEAFF
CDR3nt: TGTGCCAGCAGCCAAACGTCGAACACTGAAGCTTTCTTT

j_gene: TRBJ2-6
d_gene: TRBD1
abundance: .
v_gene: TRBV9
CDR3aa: CASSGDRSYSGANVLTF
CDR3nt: TGTGCCAGCAGCGGGGACAGGTCATACTCTGGGGCCAACGTCCTGACTTTC

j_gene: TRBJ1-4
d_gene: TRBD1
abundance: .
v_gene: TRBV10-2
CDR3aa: CASSVRTGANEKLFF
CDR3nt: TGCGCCAGCAGTGTCCGGACAGGAGCTAATGAAAAACTGTTTTTT

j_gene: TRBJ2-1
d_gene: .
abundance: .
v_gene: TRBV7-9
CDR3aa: CASSLGLVNEQFF
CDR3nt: TGTGCCAGCAGCTTAGGGTTGGTAAATGAGCAGTTCTTC

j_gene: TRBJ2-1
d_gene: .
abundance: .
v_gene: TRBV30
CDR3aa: CAGKGLSTEQFF
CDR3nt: TGTGCCGGCAAAGGATTGAGTACCGAGCAGTTCTTC

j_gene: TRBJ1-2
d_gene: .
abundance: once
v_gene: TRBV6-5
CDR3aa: CASSREVGYGYTF
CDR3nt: TGTGCCAGCTCTAGGGAGGTCGGATATGGCTACACCTTC